The TCR beta chain under discussion was sequenced for a study of OX40 agonist ivuxolimab in advanced cancers. Study-level points and caveats: The study observed clonal expansion of CD4+ and CD8+ blood T cells by week 6 at 0.1 to 3.0 mg/kg. CD4+ T cells averaged fewer expanded clones than CD8+ T cells.

CDR1 and CDR2 (germline): SEHNR, FQNEAQ (reference sequence). V gave up 10 bases and J gave up 0 bases, with 23 bases separating them. The CDR3 extends over 17 amino acids. Here immunoSEQ multiplex PCR was the method, and the copy in TCRdb shows in-frame clones only, minus some. The sample holds about 72,000 clones, around 92% seen once. Points on this clone: What it recognizes is unknown.

The sequences come from CD4+ or CD8+ T cells sorted from blood, collected in a trial of the OX40 agonist ivuxolimab. The V call is TRBV7-9, the J call TRBJ2-3; the D is unclear. The TCR sequence derives from an adult with an advanced solid tumor such as melanoma, head and neck, liver or kidney cancer. The CDR3 sequence is CATYARRQKPSTDTQYF. The CDR3 nucleotides read TGTGCCACCTACGCTAGAAGGCAAAAGCCTAGCACAGATACGCAGTATTTT.